Below are 22 T cell receptor beta chains sequenced from a single sample in a study of cytomegalovirus exposure and HLA in healthy donors. PCR primers comprised 60 Vbeta and 13 Jbeta primers. Here immunoSEQ multiplex PCR was the method, and the copy in TCRdb shows in-frame clones only, minus some. The repertoire includes around 40,000 clones, approximately 90% of them detected once, and about 8% sits in the top ten. Source material: PBMCs. These receptors were taken from a woman in her 40s in good health and CMV-seropositive.

This chain links TRBV30 with TRBJ1-1, with D perhaps matching TRBD1 (6 bases). V lost 7 bases to trimming and J lost 3 bases, with 18 bases between them. This CDR3 contains 14 residues. Per germline, CDR1 GTSNPN and CDR2 SVGIG (reference sequence). The CDR3, as DNA: TGTGCCTTAAATCAGGGGTTTCAGGACACTGAAGCTTTCTTT. Residues: CALNQGFQDTEAFF.

As to this clone: The junction departs from the called germline gene at one end, perhaps through a read error. The V call is TRBV7-7, the J call TRBJ2-3, with no clear D. Germline CDR1 SSHAT, CDR2 FNYEAQ (reference sequence). The CDR3 is made up of 16 amino acids. The CDR3 DNA reads as TGTGCTAGCAGCTTAGTGGCTAGATTGGCGGCAGATACGCAGTATTTT. This gives the protein CASSLVARLAADTQYF.

The rearrangement joins TRBV28 to TRBJ2-4, with D possibly matching TRBD2 (6 bases). The CDR3 loop spans 13 amino acids. The V end lost 8 bases, the J end lost 7 bases, and 15 bases lay between the germline ends. Germline-derived CDR1 and CDR2 are MDHEN and SYDVKM. CDR3 nucleotide sequence: TGTGCCAGCCGGGTCCCGGGGGAGAACATTCAGTACTTC. Protein product: CASRVPGENIQYF. Filled out from reference TRBV28 and TRBJ2-4, the complete variable domain reads DVKVTQSSRYLVKRTGEKVFLECVQDMDHENMFWYRQDPGLGLRLIYFSYDVKMKEKGDIPEGYSVSREKKERFSLILESASTNQTSMYLCASRVPGENIQYFGAGTRLSVL.

The chain uses TRBV18 and TRBJ2-5; unclear D gene. The assigned J gene may be wrong: the sequence end matches TRBJ2-7 better. Germline V gives CDR1 KGHSH, CDR2 LQKENI. The length of the CDR3 is 16 residues. The CDR3: CASSPPNQRSSYEQYF. The DNA of the CDR3 is TGTGCCAGCTCACCACCGAACCAACGTAGCTCCTACGAGCAGTACTTC.

The chain recombines TRBV6-5 with TRBJ1-3; D call uncertain. Per germline, CDR1 MNHEY and CDR2 SVGAGI. CDR3 length equals 13 residues. V lost 5 bases and J 10 bases, leaving 15 bases between the germline ends. The CDR3 nucleotides read TGTGCCAGCAGTGACGTCCTTGCGGGGACCATATATTTT. It codes for CASSDVLAGTIYF.

V and J are TRBV28 and TRBJ2-5; D perhaps matches TRBD2 (6 bases). The better agreement between TRBJ2-7 and the DNA end casts doubt on the J call. The CDR3 extends over 15 amino acids. Germline V gene lookup returns CDR1 MDHEN and CDR2 SYDVKM. The CDR3 is CASSLTAGYSYEQYF. In nucleotides, the CDR3 is TGTGCCAGCAGTTTGACGGCGGGGTACTCCTACGAGCAGTACTTC.

This chain links TRBV5-4 with TRBJ2-2; 9 bases agree with TRBD2. The CDR3 extends over 15 amino acids. Germline loops: CDR1 SGHNT, CDR2 YYREEE (reference sequence). V shed 3 bases and J 7 bases; nucleotides not matched to a gene: 7. The CDR3 DNA is TGTGCCAGCAGCTCTAGCGGGGAAATGATCGGGGAGCTGTTTTTT. Residues: CASSSSGEMIGELFF.

This clone was found a few times. The J gene is TRBJ2-1, the V gene TRBV10-3; TRBD2 matches at 9 bases. Germline assignment: CDR1 ENHRY and CDR2 SYGVKD. The CDR3 totals 14 residues. V dropped 5 bases and J dropped 5; count of bases not matched to a gene: 4. As DNA, the CDR3 is TGTGCCATCAGTATCGGGACTAGCAACAATGAGCAGTTCTTC. This gives the protein CAISIGTSNNEQFF.

The chain recombines TRBV6-1 with TRBJ1-2; tentatively, D is TRBD1 (5 bases). The germline CDR1 and CDR2 sequences are MNHNS and SASEGT. The V end was cut by 1 base, the J end by 0 bases, with 15 bases between. CDR3 size: 17 residues. In nucleotides, the CDR3 is TGTGCCAGCAGTGAAGGGGCAGGGCAAGACTCTAACTATGGCTACACCTTC. Translating gives CASSEGAGQDSNYGYTF.

This clone appeared a single time. This chain connects TRBV4-1 to TRBJ1-2; D is perhaps TRBD1 (6 bases). Germline V gives CDR1 MGHRA, CDR2 YSYEKL. The CDR3 sequence is 16 residues long. Trimming took 1 base from V and 3 from J, leaving 15 bases between them. CDR3 DNA sequence: TGCGCCAGCAGCCAAGGTCAAGGGGCAGGGGACTATGGCTACACCTTC. It specifies CASSQGQGAGDYGYTF.

The chain combines TRBV19 with TRBJ1-5; TRBD1 might be the D (5 bases). Trimming took 3 bases from V and 1 from J, leaving 16 bases between them. The CDR3 covers 17 residues. Germline assignment: CDR1 LNHDA and CDR2 SQIVND (reference sequence). CDR3 loop: CASSMKSGIASNQPQHF. CDR3 DNA sequence: TGTGCCAGTAGTATGAAATCAGGGATCGCAAGCAATCAGCCCCAGCATTTT.

The rearrangement joins TRBV19 to TRBJ2-1; TRBD2 agrees at 10 bases. J was trimmed by 0 bases and V by 9 bases; bases with no gene match: 11. The germline CDR1 and CDR2 sequences are LNHDA and SQIVND (reference sequence). The CDR3 length is 17 residues. The CDR3 DNA sequence: TGTGCCAGCCGTAGCGGGGGGTGGACGAGCTCCTACAATGAGCAGTTCTTC. This sequence encodes CASRSGGWTSSYNEQFF.

This clone was recorded once. V is TRBV5-1 and J is TRBJ2-3; 10 positions match TRBD2. The CDR3 sequence is 16 residues long. The trim removed 6 bases at V and 3 bases at J, leaving 10 bases unmatched. Germline values: CDR1 SGHRS, CDR2 YFSETQ. Written as DNA, the CDR3 is TGCGCCAGCACCGTCACTAGCGGGGTTTTGACAGATACGCAGTATTTT. Translated, it gives CASTVTSGVLTDTQYF.

The rearrangement uses TRBV7-3 and TRBJ2-1; 10 bases map to TRBD2. Germline values: CDR1 SGHTA, CDR2 FQGTGA. The J segment lost 5 bases and the V segment lost 5 bases, leaving 6 bases of the junction unmatched. The CDR3 is 15 residues long. The CDR3: CASSQLAGADNEQFF. The DNA of the CDR3 is TGTGCCAGCAGCCAGCTAGCGGGAGCTGACAATGAGCAGTTCTTC.

The J gene is TRBJ2-7, the V gene TRBV4-1; 10 nucleotides line up with TRBD2. Germline V CDR1 and CDR2: MGHRA, YSYEKL. The V gene end was trimmed by 1 base and the J gene end by 4 bases; junction bases not matched to a gene: 7. The CDR3 has 16 residues. The chain's CDR3 is CASSQAPSLAGYEQYF. The CDR3 DNA reads as TGCGCCAGCAGCCAAGCCCCGTCACTAGCGGGGTACGAGCAGTACTTC.

V gene TRBV5-1 combines with J gene TRBJ2-1; 8 bases line up with TRBD2. V dropped 3 bases and J dropped 1; count of bases not matched to a gene: 3. This CDR3 region has 15 residues. CDR1 is SGHRS, CDR2 YFSETQ, per germline. The CDR3 DNA sequence: TGCGCCAGCAGCTCGACTAGCGAGTCCTACAATGAGCAGTTCTTC. Its translation is CASSSTSESYNEQFF. Combining the CDR3 with reference TRBV5-1 and TRBJ2-1 gives the whole variable domain KAGVTQTPRYLIKTRGQQVTLSCSPISGHRSVSWYQQTPGQGLQFLFEYFSETQRNKGNFPGRFSGRQFSNSRSEMNVSTLELGDSALYLCASSSTSESYNEQFFGPGTRLTVL.

The chain carries TRBV28 and TRBJ2-7; 9 bases match TRBD1. Looked up from germline, CDR1 is MDHEN and CDR2 is SYDVKM. The ends lost 2 bases at V and 3 bases at J; junction bases unmatched: 5. The CDR3 has 15 amino acids. CDR3 region: CASSLRGTGSYEQYF. The CDR3 nucleotides are TGTGCCAGCAGTTTACGCGGGACAGGGAGCTACGAGCAGTACTTC.

The chain has TRBV28 and TRBJ2-5; TRBD2 agrees at 8 bases. V was clipped by 6 bases and J by 4 bases; unmatched bases: 4. CDR1 and CDR2 (germline): MDHEN, SYDVKM. The CDR3 has 13 residues. Here the CDR3 DNA reads TGTGCCAGCAGCCGGGAGGGGCGAGAGACCCAGTACTTC. This sequence encodes CASSREGRETQYF. Full variable domain (rest looked up from reference TRBV28 and TRBJ2-5): DVKVTQSSRYLVKRTGEKVFLECVQDMDHENMFWYRQDPGLGLRLIYFSYDVKMKEKGDIPEGYSVSREKKERFSLILESASTNQTSMYLCASSREGRETQYFGPGTRLLVL.

The chain recombines TRBV4-2 with TRBJ2-3; D is unresolved. CDR1 and CDR2 (germline): LGHNA, YNFKEQ. V was pared by 1 base and J by 3 bases, with 8 bases between. The CDR3 consists of 14 residues. In DNA, the CDR3 is TGTGCCAGCAGCCAAGTCACAGTAACAGATACGCAGTATTTT. This sequence encodes CASSQVTVTDTQYF.

Only one count was recorded for this clone. The chain carries TRBV10-2 and TRBJ2-6; possible D gene TRBD1, 6 bases. Germline V CDR1 and CDR2: WSHSY, SAAADI. The CDR3 has 18 amino acids. V was shortened by 5 bases and J by 0 bases, with 17 bases between the two germline ends. The CDR3 loop is CASSPLVTGASGANVLTF. The CDR3 DNA is TGCGCCAGCAGTCCTCTCGTGACAGGTGCCTCTGGGGCCAACGTCCTGACTTTC.

The V call is TRBV29-1, the J call TRBJ2-3; no definite D call. Between the trimmed V and J ends, which lost 6 bases and 1 base, there was a span of 11 bases. This CDR3 comprises 13 residues. Looked up from germline, CDR1 is SQVTM and CDR2 is ANQGSEA. CDR3 bases: TGCAGCGTCCCTATCTCCGGCACAGATACGCAGTATTTT. This translates into CSVPISGTDTQYF.

V is TRBV5-6 and J is TRBJ1-2, with TRBD1 matching 7 bases. The CDR3 extends over 16 amino acids. Germline CDR1 is SGHDT and CDR2 is YYEEEE. Germline trimming cut 3 bases from V and 6 bases from J; bases unmatched to any gene: 14. The CDR3 loop is CASSYIDRVGIDGYTF. The CDR3 DNA reads as TGTGCCAGCAGCTACATAGACAGGGTAGGAATCGATGGCTACACCTTC.